These 28 T cell receptor beta chains came from one sample sequenced in a study of human T cells and chemical hapten exposure (dated by TCRdb to the early 2020s). Libraries were prepared through RACE. TCRdb records NextSeq 500 as the sequencer. TCRdb trimmed public reads at Q25 via fastp, called clones via MiXCR and kept in-frame beta chains. When rows share a CDR3 protein, they turn into one entry using the most common DNA and genes. This sample comprises over 35,000 distinct CDR3 sequences, 3.5% to 4% of them detected only once. The top ten clones comprise roughly a quarter of the sample. The sample's time point label is to be understood as: patch test 1, 2 weeks after DPC sensitization. This specimen's treatment or condition label, per the study, means: therapeutic diphenylcyclopropenone sensitization with weekly scalp DPC. Total RNA was isolated from unfractionated whole blood collected in Tempus Blood RNA tubes.

Specimen: whole blood, collected in connection with sensitization to the hapten diphenylcyclopropenone (DPC). These receptors were obtained from a man aged 50-60 years with alopecia areata. Some clones in this sample may be carry-over from other donors' samples.

This clonotype was detected many times. In nucleotides, the CDR3 is TGCAGTGCTAGTGAACAGGGGCGAGAGGCCTATGGCTACACCTTC. Translating it yields CSASEQGREAYGYTF. The J gene is TRBJ1-2, the V gene TRBV20-1; 7 nucleotides match TRBD1. V shed 3 bases and J 4 bases; nucleotides not matched to a gene: 11. Germline-derived CDR1 and CDR2 are DFQATT and SNEGSKA (reference sequence). The CDR3 extends over 15 amino acids.

This clonotype was observed many times. The chain couples TRBV27 to TRBJ1-2, with D perhaps TRBD1 (6 bases). In germline, CDR1 is MNHEY, CDR2 SMNVEV (reference sequence). This CDR3 is 15 amino acids long. The V and J ends lost 4 bases and 3 bases respectively, with 15 bases between them. CDR3 DNA: TGTGCCAGCAGTTCAGGGGCAAGGGGGGACTATGGCTACACCTTC. Its protein product is CASSSGARGDYGYTF.

This clonotype was recorded many times. The V and J genes are TRBV5-1 and TRBJ1-5, with 9 bases that match TRBD1. The CDR3 extends over 16 amino acids. The germline gives CDR1 SGHRS, CDR2 YFSETQ. The ends lost 0 bases at V and 3 bases at J; junction bases unmatched: 4. The CDR3 loop reads CASSLGTGVDNQPQHF. The CDR3 DNA reads as TGCGCCAGCAGCTTGGGGACAGGGGTGGACAATCAGCCCCAGCATTTT.

This clonotype has only a few counts. The chain has TRBV6-5 and TRBJ2-3; D gene ambiguous. Trimming cost V 0 bases and J 13 bases, with 8 bases left between them. Germline CDR1 and CDR2: MNHEY and SVGAGI. The CDR3 extends over 11 amino acids. The CDR3 loop reads CASSYSRREYF. For the CDR3, the DNA is TGTGCCAGCAGTTACTCGCGACGAGAGTATTTT.

As for this clonotype: A much more abundant neighbour one base away suggests this may be a read error. V usage is TRBV7-9 and J usage is TRBJ2-2, with D possibly being TRBD2 (5 bases). The CDR3 is 13 residues long. Germline V CDR1 and CDR2: SEHNR, FQNEAQ (reference sequence). The CDR3 nucleotides are TGTGCCAGCAGCCCTGGGCTCACCGGGGAGCCGTTTTTT. Translation: CASSPGLTGEPFF.

Ten or more counts support this clonotype. The chain is built from TRBV12-3 or TRBV12-4 and TRBJ1-1; no reliable D call. This CDR3 spans 13 amino acids. With 3 bases removed from V and 1 base from J, the gap between germline ends came to 6 bases. CDR3: CASSFGQNTEAFF. The CDR3 coding sequence is TGTGCCAGCAGTTTCGGGCAGAACACTGAAGCTTTCTTT.

This clonotype came up a few times. The chain employs TRBV11-2 and TRBJ2-2; 11 nucleotides align to TRBD1. CDR3 length: 17 amino acids. Germline CDR1 reads SGHAT; CDR2 reads FQNNGV. J gave up 13 bases and V 5 bases, and 18 bases lay outside the gene matches. The CDR3, as DNA: TGTGCCAGCAGCCACCGGGACAGGGGGTCATCAGGGTGGGGGCTGTTTTTT. Amino acids: CASSHRDRGSSGWGLFF.

This clonotype was detected many times. The CDR3, as DNA: TGCAGTGCTAGGGTTATAGGTTTAGAGACCCAGTACTTC. Encoded protein: CSARVIGLETQYF. The rearrangement joins TRBV20-1 to TRBJ2-5, with D unresolved. Deletions cut 3 bases from V and 4 bases from J, with 12 bases between. The CDR3 is made up of 13 amino acids. Per the germline V gene, CDR1 is DFQATT and CDR2 is SNEGSKA (reference sequence).

In this sample, this clonotype turned up a few times. V and J are TRBV12-3 or TRBV12-4 and TRBJ1-3, with 7 bases identical to TRBD1. The V segment lost 6 bases and the J segment 8 bases; nucleotides outside the gene matches: 10. The CDR3 spans 14 residues. The CDR3: CASSPNTGAHTIYF. The CDR3 DNA sequence: TGTGCCAGCAGCCCCAATACAGGGGCGCACACCATATATTTT.

In its sample, this clonotype was seen many times. V and J are TRBV28 and TRBJ2-4; D possibly corresponds to TRBD1 (6 bases). Trimming left V 2 bases short and J 0 bases short, with 32 bases between. Per germline, CDR1 MDHEN and CDR2 SYDVKM. The CDR3 has 23 residues. CDR3 nucleotide sequence: TGTGCCAGCAGTTTACCCAGTCCCGACAGGTCGACCCGAACCCCACTAGCCAAAAACATTCAGTACTTC. Protein: CASSLPSPDRSTRTPLAKNIQYF.

There are many counts of this clonotype. The final CDR3 position lacks the conserved phenylalanine or tryptophan, pointing to a likely read error. The limits of the CDR3 on the DNA are not certain, so only TCRdb's listed CDR3 is given. This chain links TRBV28 with TRBJ2-7; the table gives TRBD2 as D, unverified against the DNA. The CDR3 sequence runs 14 residues, both termini included. CDR1 and CDR2 from the germline V gene are MDHEN and SYDVKM. CDR3 loop: CASSPSTHLAGGLY.

This clonotype has only one observation. This may be a read error, as it is one base from a much larger clone. V gene TRBV7-2 combines with J gene TRBJ2-3; D possibly corresponds to TRBD1 (6 bases). This CDR3 has 14 amino acids. Germline-derived CDR1 and CDR2 are SGHTA and FQGNSA. This chain's CDR3 is CASSLDRAQDTLYF. The CDR3 nucleotides read TGTGCCAGCAGCTTAGACAGGGCGCAGGATACGCTGTATTTT.

This clonotype has ten or more counts. V gene TRBV28 combines with J gene TRBJ2-5, with 7 positions matching TRBD2. Germline trimming cut 1 base from V and 7 bases from J; bases unmatched to any gene: 9. Per the germline V gene, CDR1 is MDHEN and CDR2 is SYDVKM. The CDR3 is made up of 15 amino acids. This CDR3 reads CASSLLAGLVPTQYF. The CDR3 DNA follows: TGTGCCAGCAGTTTATTAGCGGGCCTCGTCCCGACCCAGTACTTC.

This clonotype was observed at least ten times. This sequence joins TRBV29-1 and TRBJ2-3, with 9 bases identical to TRBD1. The CDR3 sequence is 14 residues long. The V segment lost 5 bases and the J segment 2 bases; nucleotides outside the gene matches: 5. Germline V lookup: CDR1 SQVTM, CDR2 ANQGSEA. The CDR3 region has the DNA TGCAGCGTTACAGGGGGCGGATACACAGATACGCAGTATTTT. It specifies CSVTGGGYTDTQYF.

In this sample, this clonotype turned up many times. This chain uses TRBV28 with TRBJ2-7; the D gene is possibly TRBD2 (6 bases). CDR3 size: 13 residues. Trimming removed 10 bases at V and 2 bases at J, with 15 bases between. The V gene's germline CDR1 is MDHEN and CDR2 SYDVKM. This CDR3 reads CAIARLDTYEQYF. For the CDR3, the DNA is TGTGCCATCGCTAGACTAGATACCTACGAGCAGTACTTC.

This clonotype was seen at least ten times. The chain uses TRBV6-1 and TRBJ2-7; a possible D gene is TRBD1 (5 bases). Looked up from germline, CDR1 is MNHNS and CDR2 is SASEGT. The V end was cut by 2 bases, the J end by 6 bases, with 11 bases between. The CDR3 covers 13 residues. The CDR3 sequence: CASSEHYRGEQYF. The CDR3 nucleotides are TGTGCCAGCAGTGAACATTATAGGGGCGAGCAGTACTTC.

This clonotype was detected only a few times. The CDR3 DNA reads as TGCAGTGCTAGTGGAGGGGGGGTCCACCGTAGGGTAGCCAAAAACATTCAGTACTTC. Translating gives CSASGGGVHRRVAKNIQYF. V gene TRBV20-1 combines with J gene TRBJ2-4; D is perhaps TRBD2 (7 bases). CDR1 is DFQATT and CDR2 is SNEGSKA in the germline V gene (reference sequence). CDR3 length: 19 amino acids. The V gene lost 3 bases and the J gene lost 0 bases, with 24 bases spanning the gap.

This clonotype was seen a few times. The genes are TRBV5-1 and TRBJ1-1; D remains unclear. The CDR3 runs to 15 residues. V was trimmed by 0 bases and J by 0 bases, leaving 9 bases between them. Germline CDR1 reads SGHRS; CDR2 reads YFSETQ. The CDR3 nucleotides read TGCGCCAGCAGCTTGGGAGGCGGGCTGAACACTGAAGCTTTCTTT. Translation: CASSLGGGLNTEAFF. Together with reference TRBV5-1 and TRBJ1-1, the CDR3 gives the full variable domain: KAGVTQTPRYLIKTRGQQVTLSCSPISGHRSVSWYQQTPGQGLQFLFEYFSETQRNKGNFPGRFSGRQFSNSRSEMNVSTLELGDSALYLCASSLGGGLNTEAFFGQGTRLTVV.

Ten or more counts support this clonotype. The J gene is TRBJ2-1, the V gene TRBV19; possibly TRBD1 or TRBD2 for D (5 bases each). The germline V gene encodes CDR1 LNHDA and CDR2 SQIVND (reference sequence). The ends were cut back, 10 bases at V and 8 bases at J, with 27 bases in the middle. The CDR3 length is 16 residues. CDR3 loop: CATLGWRDGARDEQFF. The CDR3 nucleotides read TGTGCCACCTTGGGGTGGCGTGACGGGGCGAGGGATGAGCAGTTCTTC.

This clonotype has a count of ten or more. The chain combines TRBV5-1 with TRBJ2-1; 7 bases fit TRBD2. The germline V gene encodes CDR1 SGHRS and CDR2 YFSETQ. CDR3 length equals 16 residues. V lost 4 bases to trimming and J lost 2 bases; unmatched junction nucleotides: 9. CDR3 coding DNA: TGCGCCAGCAGCCCCACTCGTGGGAGGGCCTACAATGAGCAGTTCTTC. Protein: CASSPTRGRAYNEQFF.

As to this clonotype: Its ends do not fully match the called genes, so a read error is possible. The V call is TRBV28, the J call TRBJ2-6, with TRBD2 as a possible D gene (6 bases). Germline lookup yields CDR1 MDHEN and CDR2 SYDVKM. This CDR3 region has 16 residues. CDR3 DNA: TGTGCCCGCGGGGTGGCGAAGGGCCCTGGGGCCAACATCCTGACTTTC. Protein: CARGVAKGPGANILTF.

In its sample, this clonotype was seen a few times. The J gene is TRBJ2-3, the V gene TRBV7-9, with 7 bases fitting TRBD1. V shed 5 bases and J 0 bases; nucleotides not matched to a gene: 5. Germline CDR1 and CDR2: SEHNR and FQNEAQ (reference sequence). The CDR3 runs to 15 residues. CDR3 sequence reads: CASSLQGSSTDTQYF. CDR3 nucleotide sequence: TGTGCCAGCAGCCTACAGGGGAGTAGCACAGATACGCAGTATTTT. Based on the CDR3 plus reference TRBV7-9 and TRBJ2-3, the full variable domain is DTGVSQNPRHKITKRGQNVTFRCDPISEHNRLYWYRQTLGQGPEFLTYFQNEAQLEKSRLLSDRFSAERPKGSFSTLEIQRTEQGDSAMYLCASSLQGSSTDTQYFGPGTRLTVL.

About this clonotype itself: The junction departs from the called germline gene at one end, perhaps through a read error. This chain uses TRBV7-2 with TRBJ2-3, with TRBD2 matching 7 bases. Germline V gene data show CDR1 as SGHTA and CDR2 as FQGNSA. This CDR3 contains 16 residues. In DNA form, the CDR3 reads TGTGTCAGCAGCTTAGATGGCGGGAGAACTCCCGATACGCAGTATTTT. It yields the protein CVSSLDGGRTPDTQYF.

In its sample, this clonotype was seen many times. The chain joins TRBV20-1 to TRBJ2-7; possibly TRBD2 for D (5 bases). V lost 0 bases and J lost 1, with 13 bases in between. Germline assignment: CDR1 DFQATT and CDR2 SNEGSKA (reference sequence). This CDR3 is 15 amino acids long. The CDR3, as DNA: TGCAGTGCTAGAGATGAGGTAGCGCCTTCCTACGAGCAGTACTTC. As protein: CSARDEVAPSYEQYF.

This clonotype appeared many times. J is TRBJ1-6 and V is TRBV11-2; 8 nucleotides align to TRBD1. V lost 3 bases, J lost 2 bases, and 6 bases stayed unmatched. The CDR3 length is 17 residues. Germline V CDR1 and CDR2: SGHAT, FQNNGV. CDR3 nucleotide sequence: TGTGCCAGCAGCTTGGGGCGACAGGGGCCCTATAATTCACCCCTCCACTTT. This gives the protein CASSLGRQGPYNSPLHF.

This clonotype was seen at least ten times. V is TRBV4-2 and J is TRBJ2-3; the D is unclear. The CDR3 loop spans 14 amino acids. V dropped 0 bases and J dropped 3 bases, with 7 bases sitting between them. CDR1 and CDR2 (germline): LGHNA, YNFKEQ. The CDR3 DNA reads as TGTGCCAGCAGCCAAGATTCTGGTACAGATACGCAGTATTTT. Translated, it gives CASSQDSGTDTQYF.

This clonotype has ten or more counts. The rearrangement links TRBV5-1 to TRBJ1-2; D might be TRBD1 (6 bases). Trimming took off 3 bases at V and 4 bases at J, with 7 bases between the two ends. Per germline, CDR1 SGHRS and CDR2 YFSETQ. This CDR3 has 12 amino acids. CDR3 sequence: CASSSDSYGYTF. The CDR3 nucleotides read TGCGCCAGCAGCTCGGACAGCTATGGCTACACCTTC.

This clonotype was seen at least ten times. V is TRBV27 and J is TRBJ2-5; D assignment may be TRBD1 or TRBD2 (5 bases each). The CDR3 is made up of 15 amino acids. Per germline, CDR1 MNHEY and CDR2 SMNVEV (reference sequence). The germline V and J ends were trimmed by 3 bases and 4 bases, with 15 bases remaining between them. The CDR3 is CASSFAGTLVETQYF. Written as DNA, the CDR3 is TGTGCCAGCAGTTTTGCCGGGACGCTGGTAGAGACCCAGTACTTC.